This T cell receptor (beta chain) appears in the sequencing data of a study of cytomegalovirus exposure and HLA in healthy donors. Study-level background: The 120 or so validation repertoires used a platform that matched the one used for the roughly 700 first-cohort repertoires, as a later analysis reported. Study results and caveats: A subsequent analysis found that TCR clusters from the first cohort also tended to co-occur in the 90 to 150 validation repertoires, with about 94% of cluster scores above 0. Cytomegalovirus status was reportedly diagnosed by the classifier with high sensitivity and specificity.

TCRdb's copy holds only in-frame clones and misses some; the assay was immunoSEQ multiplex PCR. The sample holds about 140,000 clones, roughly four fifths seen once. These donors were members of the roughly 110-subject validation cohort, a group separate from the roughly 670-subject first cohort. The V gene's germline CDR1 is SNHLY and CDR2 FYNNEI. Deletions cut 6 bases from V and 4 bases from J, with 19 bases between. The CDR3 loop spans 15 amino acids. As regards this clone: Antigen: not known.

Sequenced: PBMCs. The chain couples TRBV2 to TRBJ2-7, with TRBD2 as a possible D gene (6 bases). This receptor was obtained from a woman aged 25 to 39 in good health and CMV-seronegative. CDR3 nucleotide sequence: TGTGCCAGCAGGGGGGAGGTGGGCAGGGTATACGAGCAGTACTTC. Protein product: CASRGEVGRVYEQYF. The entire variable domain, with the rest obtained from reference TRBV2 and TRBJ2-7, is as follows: EPEVTQTPSHQVTQMGQEVILRCVPISNHLYFYWYRQILGQKVEFLVSFYNNEISEKSEIFDDQFSVERPDGSNFTLKIRSTKLEDSAMYFCASRGEVGRVYEQYFGPGTRLTVT.